These 2 T cell receptor beta chains share one sample of origin, sequenced in a study of cytomegalovirus exposure and HLA in healthy donors. Profiled with immunoSEQ multiplex PCR; TCRdb holds only in-frame clones, not every one. Counted here are some 200,000 clones, about 89% occurring once; the ten biggest clones make up less than 9.5%. Specimen: PBMCs. Receptor source: a young man in good health and CMV-seropositive.

J is TRBJ1-2 and V is TRBV9; D gene ambiguous. The V and J ends lost 0 bases and 7 bases respectively, with 7 bases between them. CDR3 length: 12 residues. Per the germline V gene, CDR1 is SGDLS and CDR2 is YYNGEE. The CDR3: CASSVDGRGYTF. Here the CDR3 DNA reads TGTGCCAGCAGCGTAGATGGGCGTGGCTACACCTTC.

This sequence joins TRBV6-1 and TRBJ1-4, with a weak D call TRBD1 (5 bases). The CDR3 is made up of 16 amino acids. With 2 bases removed from V and 6 bases from J, the gap between germline ends came to 16 bases. Germline V gives CDR1 MNHNS, CDR2 SASEGT. The DNA for the CDR3 is TGTGCCAGCAGTGAATATCTCAGGGTATCGGATGAAAAACTGTTTTTT. Translation gives CASSEYLRVSDEKLFF.